This T cell receptor (beta chain) came from a study of shared clonotypes between healthy human individuals. Study observations and caveats: Tissues were not sampled, only blood, and their repertoires likely differ.

Original data processing: Junction-only immunoSEQ sequences carried no quality scores, so filtering differed. Sequencing was performed with immunoSEQ multiplex PCR; in TCRdb, only in-frame clones are kept and a portion is missing. V and J calls and clone size come straight from that table; D and trimming were deduced from the DNA. The data show some 470,000 clones, 70% to 80% seen once. Donors were healthy HIV-negative adults without recently reported acute infections or vaccinations. Germline assignment: CDR1 SGHRS and CDR2 YFSETQ. Deletions cut 0 bases from V and 4 bases from J, with 7 bases between. The CDR3 spans 13 residues. For this clone: Its antigen is currently unknown.

The rearrangement uses TRBV5-1 and TRBJ1-1; D unclear. The receptor was derived from a woman aged 40 to 55 in good health. Some clones in this sample may be carry-over from other donors' samples. Sequenced: PBMCs. DNA of the CDR3: TGCGCCAGCAGCTTGGAGCCCACCACTGAAGCTTTCTTT. Its translation: CASSLEPTTEAFF. The complete variable domain, with remaining parts taken from reference TRBV5-1 and TRBJ1-1, reads KAGVTQTPRYLIKTRGQQVTLSCSPISGHRSVSWYQQTPGQGLQFLFEYFSETQRNKGNFPGRFSGRQFSNSRSEMNVSTLELGDSALYLCASSLEPTTEAFFGQGTRLTVV.